Included here is one TCR beta chain sequence, with context. Its antigen is unknown. These data come from a study of cytomegalovirus exposure and HLA in healthy donors. Study information: One earlier analysis, a look at about 179 million T cells, found roughly 110 million unique TCR beta sequences. Overall study results and limits: Presence/absence analyses assumed roughly uniform sequencing depth across donors, which may not hold.

It was with 60 Vbeta and 13 Jbeta primers that the PCR ran. Method: immunoSEQ multiplex PCR; TCRdb's copy keeps in-frame clones and lacks some. This table has around 200,000 clones, approximately 80% appearing once. The CDR3 consists of 14 residues. The V gene lost 0 bases and the J gene lost 6 bases, with 11 bases spanning the gap. The germline V gene encodes CDR1 ENHRY and CDR2 SYGVKD. Material for sequencing was PBMCs. The chain couples TRBV10-3 to TRBJ1-2, with D unclear. This clonotype was sampled from a man between 45 and 60 years old in good health and CMV-seronegative. Here the CDR3 reads CAISESEGPNGYTF. The CDR3 DNA reads as TGTGCCATCAGTGAGTCAGAGGGCCCAAATGGCTACACCTTC.